This T cell receptor beta chain was sequenced in a study of cytomegalovirus exposure and HLA in healthy donors. CDR1 is MNHEY and CDR2 is SVGAGI in the germline V gene. There are 14 residues in the CDR3. Trimming shortened V by 4 bases and J by 4 bases, and 8 bases separated the two germline ends. A multiplex PCR was run with 60 Vbeta primers and 13 Jbeta primers. Profiling relied on immunoSEQ multiplex PCR, and the TCRdb table lists in-frame clones only, not all of them. The table records 150,000 to 200,000 clones, about an eighth of them present only once. Study results and caveats: Looking again later, the authors saw that most CMV-associated TCR beta chains seemed HLA-restricted.

This clone was recorded a few times. Its antigen is as yet unknown. The sample taken for sequencing was PBMCs. This rearrangement joins TRBV6-5 to TRBJ1-6, with a tentative D call TRBD1 (5 bases). The receptor was isolated from a man over 45 in good health and CMV-seropositive. CDR3 residues: CASSFDRYNSPLHF. In DNA form, the CDR3 reads TGTGCCAGCAGTTTTGACAGATATAATTCACCCCTCCACTTT.